These T cell receptor beta chains were read from a single sample in a study of human T cells and chemical hapten exposure. TCRdb ran MiXCR on the RACE reads and lists one entry per CDR3 protein. The sample consists of about 100,000 distinct CDR3 sequences, around 10% of them appearing once. The starting material was whole blood, obtained in connection with sensitization to the hapten diphenylcyclopropenone (DPC). The receptors derive from a woman aged 40-49 years with alopecia areata. Some clones in this sample may be carry-over from other donors' samples. Each CDR3 is given with its conserved first and last residue. Each record gives: clone size, V gene, J gene, D gene, CDR3 DNA, CDR3 protein. D genes are given only for firm matches. Expanded clones get a size class; other rows say once, few or many, or leave the size out.

>few|TRBV10-3|TRBJ2-5|TRBD2
TGTGCCTCGGCGGGGGGCCTTAAAGAGACCCAGTACTTC
CASAGGLKETQYF
>many|TRBV7-2|TRBJ2-7|NA
TGTGCCAGCAGCTTAGAAGTCAGGAACTACGAGCAGTACTTC
CASSLEVRNYEQYF
>NA|TRBV7-2|TRBJ2-2|NA
TGTGCCAGCAGCCCCGGGTCTTCAGAGCTGTTTTTT
CASSPGSSELFF
>NA|TRBV15|TRBJ2-4|TRBD1
TGTGCCACCAGTAATGACAGGGGGCGCAACATTCAGTACTTC
CATSNDRGRNIQYF
>NA|TRBV27|TRBJ2-5|NA
TGTGCCAGCAGTCACCTGACGGGAGAGACCCAGTACTTC
CASSHLTGETQYF
>NA|TRBV12-3/TRBV12-4|TRBJ1-1|TRBD1
TGTGCCAGCAGCTTAGCGGCGGGACAGGGATTCGCTGAAGCTTTCTTT
CASSLAAGQGFAEAFF
>few|TRBV7-8|TRBJ2-3|TRBD2
TGTGCCAGCAGCTTCGTCCTGCTAGCGGGGGGGCTTCAGACAGATACGCAGTATTTT
CASSFVLLAGGLQTDTQYF
>few|TRBV4-1|TRBJ2-2|NA
TGCGCCAGCAGCCAAGCACTTACTTACACCGGGGAGCTGTTTTTT
CASSQALTYTGELFF
>NA|TRBV7-2|TRBJ2-7|NA
TGTGCCAGCAGCCCCCGAGCGGGTTCCTACGAGCAGTACTTC
CASSPRAGSYEQYF
>NA|TRBV12-3/TRBV12-4|TRBJ2-1|TRBD2
TGTGCCAGCAGTCCGGGGACTAGCGGGAGTTACTACAATGAGCAGTTCTTC
CASSPGTSGSYYNEQFF
>few|TRBV5-5|TRBJ2-7|NA
TGTGCCAGCAGCCCGGGGGACTTGCCTACCTACGAGCAGTACTTC
CASSPGDLPTYEQYF
>few|TRBV7-6|TRBJ2-5|TRBD1
TGTGCCAGCAGCTCACTGGACAGGAGACTCCAAGAGACCCAGTACTTC
CASSSLDRRLQETQYF
>few|TRBV3-2|TRBJ2-7|NA
TGTGCCAGCAGCCGGTCCCCGGACAGGGGCTACGAGCAGTACTTC
CASSRSPDRGYEQYF
>NA|TRBV28|TRBJ2-2|NA
TGTGCCAGCACCATCCTGGGGTTCGCCGGGGAGCTGTTTTTT
CASTILGFAGELFF
>many|TRBV12-3/TRBV12-4|TRBJ2-7|NA
TGTGCCAGCAGTTTAACGGATTTGAGCTCCTACGAGCAGTACTTC
CASSLTDLSSYEQYF
>many|TRBV6-5|TRBJ1-1|NA
TGTGCCAGCAGAGACGGACAGAGCATGAACACTGAAGCTTTCTTT
CASRDGQSMNTEAFF
>many|TRBV7-9|TRBJ2-5|NA
TGTGCCAGCAGCTTTGCCCAGGAGACCCAGTACTTC
CASSFAQETQYF
>many|TRBV7-6|TRBJ1-2|NA
TGTGCCAGCAGCCCAGAGAGGGGAGGGAACTATGGCTACACCTTC
CASSPERGGNYGYTF
>few|TRBV5-1|TRBJ1-5|NA
TGCGCCAGCAGCTTGGACGGGGTCTATCAGCCCCAGCATTTT
CASSLDGVYQPQHF
>NA|TRBV5-4|TRBJ2-5|NA
TGTGCCAGCAGCTCCCCATGGACCCAAGAGACCCAGTACTTC
CASSSPWTQETQYF
>many|TRBV20-1|TRBJ1-1|NA
TGCAGTGCTAGAGGTAGTGCTGACTGGCAGGATTTCTTT
CSARGSADWQDFF
>few|TRBV7-2|TRBJ2-5|NA
TGTGCCAGCAGCTTACCTGGGGAGACCCAGTACTTC
CASSLPGETQYF
>NA|TRBV19|TRBJ2-6|TRBD1
TGTGCCAGTAGTAGACAGGGCTCTGGGGCCAACGTCCTGACTTTC
CASSRQGSGANVLTF
>many|TRBV25-1|TRBJ2-5|TRBD1
TGTGCCAGCAGGGACAGGATCCTGGAGACCCAGTACTTC
CASRDRILETQYF
>NA|TRBV27|TRBJ1-3|NA
TGTGCCAGCAGTCTCGGGCCTTCCCTGAACACCATATATTTT
CASSLGPSLNTIYF
>many|TRBV20-1|TRBJ2-1|TRBD1
TGCAGTGCGGGACAGGTTAATGAGCAGTTCTTC
CSAGQVNEQFF
>many|TRBV28|TRBJ1-4|NA
TGTGCCAGCAGCCTACCGAATGAAAAACTGTTTTTT
CASSLPNEKLFF
>many|TRBV20-1|TRBJ1-3|NA
TGCAGTGCTGGTGGGGGTGCGGGAAACACCATATATTTT
CSAGGGAGNTIYF
>few|TRBV24-1|TRBJ2-7|NA
TGTGCCACCAGTGGGTACAGGGACGAGCAGTACTTC
CATSGYRDEQYF
>few|TRBV20-1|TRBJ2-6|NA
TGCAGTGCTTCATTTAGGGGCTTGCGTGAAGGGGCCAACGTCCTGACTTTC
CSASFRGLREGANVLTF
>few|TRBV19|TRBJ2-1|TRBD1
TGTGCCAGTAGTGAGAGGACAGGGGCAAAAAGGAATGAGCAGTTCTTC
CASSERTGAKRNEQFF